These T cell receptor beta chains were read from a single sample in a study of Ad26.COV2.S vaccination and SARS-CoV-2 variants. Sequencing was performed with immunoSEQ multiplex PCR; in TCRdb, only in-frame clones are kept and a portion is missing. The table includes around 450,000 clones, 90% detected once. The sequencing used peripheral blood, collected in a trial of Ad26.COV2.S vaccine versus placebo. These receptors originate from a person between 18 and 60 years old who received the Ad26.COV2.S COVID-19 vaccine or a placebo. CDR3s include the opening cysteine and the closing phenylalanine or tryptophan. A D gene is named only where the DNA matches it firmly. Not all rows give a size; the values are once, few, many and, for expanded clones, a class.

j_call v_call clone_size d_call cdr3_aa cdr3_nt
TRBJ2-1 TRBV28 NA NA CASSSGNEQFF TGTGCCAGCAGTTCAGGCAATGAGCAGTTCTTC
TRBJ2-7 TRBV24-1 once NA CATSSNRDNSYEQYF TGTGCCACCAGTTCAAACCGGGACAACTCCTACGAGCAGTACTTC
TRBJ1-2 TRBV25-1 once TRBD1 CASSDTRTGASGGYTF TGTGCCAGCAGTGACACTCGGACAGGAGCGTCGGGGGGCTACACCTTC
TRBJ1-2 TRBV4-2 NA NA CASSQDRSSGYTF TGTGCCAGCAGCCAAGATCGCAGTTCTGGCTACACCTTC
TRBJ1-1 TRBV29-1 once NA CSVEARGRGTEAFF TGCAGCGTTGAAGCGCGGGGGCGAGGGACTGAAGCTTTCTTT
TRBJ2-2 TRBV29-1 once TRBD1 CSVEDRGRGRDTGELFF TGCAGCGTTGAAGATAGGGGCAGGGGGCGGGACACCGGGGAGCTGTTTTTT
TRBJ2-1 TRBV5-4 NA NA CASRSVDEQFF TGTGCCAGCAGGTCGGTAGATGAGCAGTTCTTC
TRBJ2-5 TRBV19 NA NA CASSIDRGQETQYF TGTGCCAGTAGTATAGACAGGGGCCAAGAGACCCAGTACTTC
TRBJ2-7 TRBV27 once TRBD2 CASSPGLVSYEQYF TGTGCCAGCAGCCCGGGACTAGTATCCTACGAGCAGTACTTC
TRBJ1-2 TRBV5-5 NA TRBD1 CASSLAFRTGETHYGYTF TGTGCCAGCAGCTTGGCGTTTAGGACAGGGGAAACCCACTATGGCTACACCTTC
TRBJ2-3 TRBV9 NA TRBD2 CASSVVTSGEQYF TGTGCCAGCAGCGTCGTGACTAGCGGGGAGCAGTATTTT
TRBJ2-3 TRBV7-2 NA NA CASSLVPGVITDTQYF TGTGCCAGCAGCTTAGTGCCCGGGGTAATTACAGATACGCAGTATTTT
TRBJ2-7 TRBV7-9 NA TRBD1 CASSSGTGGEQYF TGTGCCAGCAGCTCCGGGACAGGCGGCGAGCAGTACTTC
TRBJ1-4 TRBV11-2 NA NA CASSLHEKLFF TGTGCCAGCAGCCTACATGAAAAACTGTTTTTT
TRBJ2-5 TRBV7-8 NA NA CASSSRGQPQETQYF TGTGCCAGCAGCTCCCGTGGACAGCCGCAAGAGACCCAGTACTTC
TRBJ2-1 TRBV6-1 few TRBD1 CASSVYSGQGADNEQFF TGTGCCAGCAGTGTATATTCTGGGCAGGGGGCAGACAATGAGCAGTTCTTC